A single sample is the source of the 14 T cell receptor beta chains below, sequenced in a study of vaccination effects on CD4 cells after COVID-19. Clones were read by immunoSEQ multiplex PCR, and TCRdb kept only the in-frame ones, dropping some. The repertoire has about 68,000 clones, 75% to 85% of them found once; the top ten carry 10% to 15%. Antigen-specific CD4+ T cells were first expanded with viral peptide pools by the ViraFEST assay and only then sequenced. A roughly 11-day culture period preceded the isolation of CD4+ T cells. Prior SARS-CoV-2 infection was absent in the vaccine recipients, as shown by negative nucleocapsid antibodies. Their antigen targets remain unknown. Here the sequenced sample was CD4+ T cells from PBMCs cultured with SARS-CoV-2 spike peptides, taken before COVID-19 vaccination. These receptors were taken from a human donor who received a COVID-19 vaccine.

There are a few counts of this clone. CDR3 nucleotide sequence: TGTGCCAGCAGCGAGGCAGGGGTCACTGAAGCTTTCTTT. Its protein product is CASSEAGVTEAFF. This rearrangement joins TRBV3-1 (or the pseudogene TRBV3-2) to TRBJ1-1; a weak D match, TRBD1 (6 bases). Trimming stripped 5 bases from V and 4 bases from J, with 11 bases between. CDR1 is LGHDT and CDR2 is YNNKEL in the germline V gene (reference sequence). This CDR3 comprises 13 residues.

This rearrangement joins TRBV19 to TRBJ2-3; D unresolved. This CDR3 has 11 amino acids. Trimming stripped 9 bases from V and 1 base from J, with 5 bases between. Germline CDR1 is LNHDA and CDR2 is SQIVND (reference sequence). CDR3 sequence reads: CASKGTDTQYF. The CDR3 DNA reads TGTGCCAGCAAAGGCACAGATACGCAGTATTTT.

The chain has TRBV19 and TRBJ1-4; no clear D gene. The CDR3 extends over 17 amino acids. Germline CDR1 reads LNHDA; CDR2 reads SQIVND (reference sequence). Trimming pared 3 bases from V and 6 bases from J, leaving 20 bases between. The CDR3 DNA reads TGTGCCAGTAGTATTCGGCTATACGGCCAGGTAGATGAAAAACTGTTTTTT. It is translated as CASSIRLYGQVDEKLFF.

The chain joins TRBV6-2 or TRBV6-3 to TRBJ2-7; D could derive from TRBD1 or TRBD2 (6 bases each). From germline, CDR1 is MNHEY and CDR2 SVGEGT. Deletions cut 2 bases from V and 4 bases from J, with 12 bases between. The CDR3 spans 14 residues. The CDR3: CASSYGGTNYEQYV. The CDR3 region has the DNA TGTGCCAGCAGTTACGGGGGGACAAATTACGAGCAGTACGTC.

The chain has TRBV2 and TRBJ2-3, with D possibly TRBD2 on 5 matching bases. V was trimmed by 5 bases and J by 2 bases, leaving 11 bases between them. CDR3 length equals 14 residues. CDR1 is SNHLY and CDR2 is FYNNEI in the germline V gene. The CDR3 loop reads CASSLDGNTDTQYF. The CDR3 DNA reads TGTGCCAGCAGTTTGGACGGGAACACAGATACGCAGTATTTT. The full variable domain, rest sourced from reference TRBV2 and TRBJ2-3, is EPEVTQTPSHQVTQMGQEVILRCVPISNHLYFYWYRQILGQKVEFLVSFYNNEISEKSEIFDDQFSVERPDGSNFTLKIRSTKLEDSAMYFCASSLDGNTDTQYFGPGTRLTVL.

The J gene is TRBJ1-1, the V gene TRBV24-1; D is perhaps TRBD1 (5 bases). Trimming shortened V by 8 bases and J by 1 base, and 10 bases separated the two germline ends. The CDR3 consists of 13 residues. From germline, CDR1 is KGHDR and CDR2 SFDVKD. The CDR3 nucleotides read TGTGCCACCAAAAGTCAGGGGAACACTGAAGCTTTCTTT. Translated, it gives CATKSQGNTEAFF.

The chain combines TRBV5-1 with TRBJ2-6, with D perhaps TRBD2 (6 bases). Germline CDR1 is SGHRS and CDR2 is YFSETQ. The CDR3 spans 14 residues. The germline V and J ends were trimmed by 5 bases and 4 bases, with 10 bases remaining between them. The CDR3 loop reads CASSLASGANVLTF. CDR3 DNA: TGCGCCAGCAGTCTAGCGTCAGGGGCCAACGTCCTGACTTTC.

Here the CDR3 reads CAIRTGENYGYTF. CDR3 sequence (DNA): TGTGCCATCAGGACAGGGGAAAACTATGGCTACACCTTC. The chain recombines TRBV10-3 with TRBJ1-2; 8 nucleotides match TRBD1. J gave up 2 bases and V 6 bases, and 2 bases lay outside the gene matches. Germline V gene lookup returns CDR1 ENHRY and CDR2 SYGVKD. This CDR3 region has 13 residues.

The rearrangement joins TRBV6-2 or TRBV6-3 to TRBJ2-7; D gene uncertain. Per the germline V gene, CDR1 is MNHEY and CDR2 is SVGEGT. CDR3 size: 12 residues. V gave up 2 bases and J gave up 4 bases, with 6 bases separating them. The CDR3: CASSYVGYEQYV. The CDR3 DNA reads as TGTGCCAGCAGTTACGTGGGATACGAGCAGTACGTC.

The chain couples TRBV7-8 to TRBJ2-2; 7 bases fit TRBD1. The V gene's germline CDR1 is SGHVS and CDR2 FQNEAQ. The CDR3 runs 15 residues. V dropped 5 bases and J dropped 5; count of bases not matched to a gene: 8. The CDR3 DNA reads TGTGCCAGCAGCCAGCTGACAGGGAAAACCGGGGAGCTGTTTTTT. Its translation is CASSQLTGKTGELFF.

This chain joins TRBV5-1 and TRBJ1-1; D is uncertain. The germline gives CDR1 SGHRS, CDR2 YFSETQ. The V gene lost 0 bases and the J gene lost 1 base, with 7 bases spanning the gap. This CDR3 has 14 amino acids. For the CDR3, the DNA is TGCGCCAGCAGCTTGGGTGGGTGGAACACTGAAGCTTTCTTT. This translates into CASSLGGWNTEAFF.

The chain combines TRBV4-1 with TRBJ2-3, with 11 bases lining up with TRBD1. V trimming: 4 bases; J trimming: 2 bases; junction bases outside the gene matches: 5. This CDR3 region has 16 residues. Germline-derived CDR1 and CDR2 are MGHRA and YSYEKL. The CDR3 reads CASSPRDRGATDTQYF. Written as DNA, the CDR3 is TGCGCCAGCAGCCCCAGGGACAGGGGGGCCACAGATACGCAGTATTTT.

CDR3 in DNA: TGTGCCAGCAGCGTCTCGCTATCCGGCACAGATACGCAGTATTTT. Protein product: CASSVSLSGTDTQYF. The chain has TRBV9 and TRBJ2-3; D is undetermined. Trimming took off 2 bases at V and 1 base at J, with 11 bases between the two ends. CDR3 length: 15 residues. The germline V gene encodes CDR1 SGDLS and CDR2 YYNGEE.

V and J are TRBV18 and TRBJ1-5; the D gene is possibly TRBD1 (5 bases). CDR1 and CDR2 from the germline V gene are KGHSH and LQKENI. The CDR3 length is 15 residues. The V gene lost 3 bases and the J gene lost 4 bases, with 13 bases spanning the gap. The CDR3, as DNA: TGTGCCAGCTCACCGGGGCGGGTTGAGAATCAGCCCCAGCATTTT. Translating gives CASSPGRVENQPQHF. The entire variable domain, with the rest obtained from reference TRBV18 and TRBJ1-5, is as follows: NAGVMQNPRHLVRRRGQEARLRCSPMKGHSHVYWYRQLPEEGLKFMVYLQKENIIDESGMPKERFSAEFPKEGPSILRIQQVVRGDSAAYFCASSPGRVENQPQHFGDGTRLSIL.